Each of the 26 T cell receptor beta chains below was sequenced from the same sample in a study of T cells in Graves' hyperthyroidism and ophthalmopathy. The source material, RNA transcripts, was used to amplify TCR beta CDR3 regions. HTBI primers were used for first-round RT-PCR of the TCR CDR3. TCRdb analysed the multiplex PCR reads with MiXCR anew, one entry per CDR3 protein. The repertoire holds roughly 380,000 distinct CDR3 sequences, with about a sixth as singletons. Sequencing used blood. Receptor source: a middle-aged woman with Graves' ophthalmopathy.

This clonotype was seen ten or more times. The rearrangement joins TRBV28 to TRBJ2-7; 8 bases match TRBD2. In germline, CDR1 is MDHEN, CDR2 SYDVKM. This CDR3 contains 15 residues. V trimming: 6 bases; J trimming: 4 bases; junction bases outside the gene matches: 11. CDR3: CASSRSGIVGYEQYF. CDR3 nucleotide sequence: TGTGCCAGCAGCCGTAGCGGGATCGTGGGGTACGAGCAGTACTTC.

At least ten counts were recorded for this clonotype. This chain links TRBV7-2 with TRBJ1-2; the match to TRBD1 covers 7 bases. Germline V CDR1 and CDR2: SGHTA, FQGNSA. The V and J ends lost 5 bases and 5 bases, in that order; junction bases with no gene match: 11. This CDR3 contains 15 residues. The CDR3 region is CASSTRTGWRYGYTF. CDR3 DNA sequence: TGTGCCAGCAGCACCCGGACAGGTTGGAGATATGGCTACACCTTC.

This clonotype showed up many times. The rearrangement uses TRBV9 and TRBJ2-2; 9 nucleotides line up with TRBD1. The CDR3 contains 16 residues. With V trimmed by 7 bases and J by 2 bases, 9 bases remained unmatched. Germline assignment: CDR1 SGDLS and CDR2 YYNGEE. CDR3 coding DNA: TGTGCCAGCGGGGACGGGGACAGGGCCAACACCGGGGAGCTGTTTTTT. Amino acid sequence: CASGDGDRANTGELFF.

There are many counts of this clonotype. J is TRBJ1-5 and V is TRBV4-3; tentative D call: TRBD1 (6 bases). From germline, CDR1 is LGHNA and CDR2 YSLEER. V gave up 3 bases and J gave up 5 bases, with 11 bases separating them. CDR3 length: 14 amino acids. The CDR3: CASSQEGGDQPQHF. In nucleotides, the CDR3 is TGCGCCAGCAGCCAGGAGGGGGGAGATCAGCCCCAGCATTTT.

There are many counts of this clonotype. The CDR3 spells CASSQGFTEAFF. DNA of the CDR3: TGTGCCAGCAGCCAGGGTTTCACTGAAGCTTTCTTT. The genes are TRBV3-1 and TRBJ1-1; D is uncertain. Looked up from germline, CDR1 is LGHDT and CDR2 is YNNKEL (reference sequence). This CDR3 has 12 residues. V lost 3 bases to trimming and J lost 4 bases, with 6 bases between them.

This clonotype has a count of ten or more. This rearrangement joins TRBV12-3 or TRBV12-4 to TRBJ1-5; no definite D call. V lost 1 base and J 6 bases, leaving 7 bases between the germline ends. CDR3 length equals 13 residues. CDR3 amino acids: CASSLGVGQPQHF. The CDR3 nucleotides read TGTGCCAGCAGTTTAGGGGTGGGTCAGCCCCAGCATTTT.

This clonotype was seen ten or more times. The V gene is TRBV29-1, the J gene TRBJ2-7, with 9 bases that match TRBD1. After removal of 4 bases from V and 6 bases from J, the junction contained 4 bases not matched to a gene. Germline CDR1 reads SQVTM; CDR2 reads ANQGSEA. The CDR3 spans 12 residues. The chain's CDR3 is CSVGTGVIEQYF. CDR3 DNA sequence: TGCAGCGTTGGGACAGGGGTGATCGAGCAGTACTTC.

This clonotype was seen only a few times. This chain joins TRBV5-1 and TRBJ2-5; 10 nucleotides align to TRBD2. V lost 4 bases and J lost 3; bases outside the gene matches: 15. Germline CDR1 reads SGHRS; CDR2 reads YFSETQ. The CDR3 totals 18 residues. The CDR3 reads CASSPGTQGLAEKETQYF. The CDR3 DNA reads TGCGCCAGCAGCCCGGGCACCCAAGGACTAGCGGAAAAAGAGACCCAGTACTTC.

The gene calls are TRBV12-3 or TRBV12-4 and TRBJ1-2; 9 bases are a match to TRBD1. The V gene end was trimmed by 6 bases and the J gene end by 11 bases; junction bases not matched to a gene: 4. The CDR3 is 11 residues long. The CDR3 region is CASSDRGAYTF. In DNA, the CDR3 is TGTGCCAGCAGCGACAGGGGGGCATACACCTTC.

This clonotype came up many times. Written as DNA, the CDR3 is TGTGCCAGCAGAATACAGGGCACCAGAACTGAAGCTTTCTTT. Residues: CASRIQGTRTEAFF. The rearrangement joins TRBV28 to TRBJ1-1; weak D call: TRBD1 (6 bases). Trimming shortened V by 6 bases and J by 5 bases, and 16 bases separated the two germline ends. There are 14 residues in the CDR3. Per germline, CDR1 MDHEN and CDR2 SYDVKM.

This clonotype was picked up many times. The rearrangement uses TRBV27 and TRBJ2-3; D not certain. Germline V lookup: CDR1 MNHEY, CDR2 SMNVEV (reference sequence). V was shortened by 3 bases and J by 2 bases, with 9 bases between the two germline ends. The CDR3 has 14 amino acids. For the CDR3, the DNA is TGTGCCAGCAGTTTTAGGGCGATCACAGATACGCAGTATTTT. Its protein is CASSFRAITDTQYF.

The V and J genes are TRBV6-1 and TRBJ2-7, with 9 bases matching TRBD1. Trimming at V came to 4 bases and at J to 5 bases, leaving 6 bases not matched to a gene. The germline gives CDR1 MNHNS, CDR2 SASEGT. The CDR3 sequence is 14 residues long. CDR3 DNA: TGTGCCAGCAGTGGACAGGGGGATTCGGACGAGCAGTACTTC. Translation gives CASSGQGDSDEQYF.

In its sample, this clonotype was seen many times. This sequence joins TRBV15 and TRBJ2-6; D is perhaps TRBD2 (5 bases). This CDR3 has 14 residues. Deletions cut 3 bases from V and 2 bases from J, with 5 bases between. Germline V gives CDR1 LNHNV, CDR2 YYDKDF (reference sequence). The CDR3 reads CATSSGAGANVLTF. The CDR3 DNA reads as TGTGCCACCAGCAGCGGGGCTGGGGCCAACGTCCTGACTTTC.

This clonotype was seen repeatedly, ten times or more. This chain connects TRBV2 to TRBJ2-7; D not certain. Trimming removed 6 bases from V and 0 bases from J, with 6 bases in between. The CDR3 is made up of 12 amino acids. The germline V gene has CDR1 SNHLY and CDR2 FYNNEI. The CDR3 nucleotides read TGTGCCAGCAGGTCTGACTCCTACGAGCAGTACTTC. Protein sequence: CASRSDSYEQYF.

Many counts were recorded for this clonotype. A read error may produce the germline difference seen at one junction end. This chain connects TRBV6-5 to TRBJ2-5; D is perhaps TRBD2 (7 bases). Germline V gene sequence: CDR1 MNHEY, CDR2 SVGAGI. This CDR3 comprises 15 residues. The CDR3 nucleotides read TGTGCCAGCAGTCCTGCTTGGGGGGGGCAAGGGACCCAGTACTTC. Amino acid sequence: CASSPAWGGQGTQYF.

J is TRBJ2-7 and V is TRBV6-1; 8 bases are shared with TRBD1. Germline CDR1 and CDR2: MNHNS and SASEGT. There are 16 residues in the CDR3. With V trimmed by 5 bases and J by 2 bases, 11 bases remained unmatched. CDR3 nucleotides: TGTGCCAGCAGTAAGCACGGACAGGGAAAAGCCTACGAGCAGTACTTC. This translates into CASSKHGQGKAYEQYF.

This clonotype was observed a few times. The junction departs from the called germline gene at one end, perhaps through a read error. This chain uses TRBV4-3 with TRBJ2-6; weak D call: TRBD1 (5 bases). Germline V CDR1 and CDR2: LGHNA, YSLEER. The CDR3 is made up of 18 amino acids. The CDR3 is CASSQSTGLSSRANVLTF. DNA of the CDR3: TGCGCCAGCAGCCAGTCCACAGGATTGAGCTCTAGGGCCAACGTCCTGACTTTC.

The chain uses TRBV30 and TRBJ1-1; D is uncertain. CDR3 length equals 11 residues. The V gene's germline CDR1 is GTSNPN and CDR2 SVGIG (reference sequence). Trimming pared 0 bases from V and 6 bases from J, leaving 5 bases between. Here the CDR3 reads CAWSVLAEAFF. CDR3 sequence (DNA): TGTGCCTGGAGTGTACTGGCTGAAGCTTTCTTT. Supplemented by reference TRBV30 and TRBJ1-1, the full variable domain reads SQTIHQWPATLVQPVGSPLSLECTVEGTSNPNLYWYRQAAGRGLQLLFYSVGIGQISSEVPQNLSASRPQDRQFILSSKKLLLSDSGFYLCAWSVLAEAFFGQGTRLTVV.

This clonotype was seen ten or more times. The J gene is TRBJ2-5, the V gene TRBV5-1; D call uncertain. With 3 bases removed from V and 4 bases from J, the gap between germline ends came to 13 bases. The CDR3 contains 14 residues. Germline lookup yields CDR1 SGHRS and CDR2 YFSETQ. For the CDR3, the DNA is TGCGCCAGCAGCTCGAGACCGGGTGGAGAGACCCAGTACTTC. Its translation: CASSSRPGGETQYF.

This clonotype occurred a few times. A single base separates this from a much larger clone, so it may be a read error. This rearrangement joins TRBV4-3 to TRBJ1-1; no clear D. There are 14 residues in the CDR3. The germline V gene has CDR1 LGHNA and CDR2 YSLEER. V lost 4 bases and J 4 bases, leaving 13 bases between the germline ends. The CDR3 bases are TGCGCCAGCAGCCCCCTGACTCTGAGCACTGAAGCTTTCTTT. It specifies CASSPLTLSTEAFF.

The sample holds many counts of this clonotype. This rearrangement joins TRBV27 to TRBJ2-7; 13 bases line up with TRBD2. Trimming removed 5 bases from V and 4 bases from J; junction bases left unmatched: 17. This CDR3 is 19 amino acids long. Germline assignment: CDR1 MNHEY and CDR2 SMNVEV (reference sequence). Here the CDR3 reads CASSPTTYYRTSGSYEQYF. The DNA for the CDR3 is TGTGCCAGCAGTCCAACCACATATTATCGGACTAGCGGGAGTTACGAGCAGTACTTC.

For this clonotype: The junction and the germline gene differ at one end; a read error may be behind it. The V call is TRBV29-1, the J call TRBJ1-4; D gene unclear. Germline CDR1 reads SQVTM; CDR2 reads ANQGSEA. The CDR3 has 12 residues. CDR3 region: CSAEARNEKLFF. DNA for the CDR3: TGCAGCGCTGAAGCGAGGAATGAAAAACTGTTTTTT.

Concerning this clonotype: The junction and the germline gene differ at one end; a read error may be behind it. The rearrangement links TRBV30 to TRBJ1-5; a weak D match, TRBD1 (5 bases). The V gene's germline CDR1 is GTSNPN and CDR2 SVGIG (reference sequence). This CDR3 spans 12 amino acids. CDR3 amino acids: CAWSTGNRPQHF. The CDR3 bases are TGTGCCTGGAGTACAGGAAATCGGCCCCAGCATTTT.

The sample holds many counts of this clonotype. The rearrangement links TRBV6-5 to TRBJ1-2, with 8 bases fitting TRBD1. V was pared by 7 bases and J by 4 bases, with 5 bases of the junction left unmatched. This CDR3 region has 13 residues. Germline V gene lookup returns CDR1 MNHEY and CDR2 SVGAGI. The CDR3 nucleotides read TGTGCCAGCACCCCGGACAGGGTCTATGGCTACACCTTC. Translated, it gives CASTPDRVYGYTF.

There are many counts of this clonotype. The chain uses TRBV30 and TRBJ2-2; maybe TRBD2 (6 bases). The germline V gene has CDR1 GTSNPN and CDR2 SVGIG (reference sequence). Deletions cut 2 bases from V and 7 bases from J, with 11 bases between. This CDR3 has 13 amino acids. Here the CDR3 DNA reads TGTGCCTGGAGTCACGGGGGTGGCGGGGAGCTGTTTTTT. It yields the protein CAWSHGGGGELFF.

This clonotype showed up many times. The CDR3 DNA reads TGCAGTGCTCGGAAAGCGATGGGGGAATTAGCTGAAGCTTTCTTT. Its translation is CSARKAMGELAEAFF. J is TRBJ1-1 and V is TRBV20-1; possible D gene TRBD1, 5 bases. The CDR3 runs to 15 residues. V shed 5 bases and J shed 6 bases, with 22 bases lying between them. Looked up from germline, CDR1 is DFQATT and CDR2 is SNEGSKA (reference sequence).